A selection of T cell receptor beta chains follows, all from one sample in a study of STAT5B mutations in CD4+ large granular lymphocyte leukemia. The method was immunoSEQ multiplex PCR; TCRdb's version includes in-frame clones alone and lacks a portion of them. The sample lists roughly 32,000 clones; approximately 80% were seen once. The sequencing sample was made of CD4+ T cells from blood buffy coats. These TCRs come from a human donor in good health. Both conserved end residues are part of each CDR3. Fields, in order: J gene, clone size, V gene, CDR3 protein. Where a row states a size, it is once, few, many or the class of an expanded clone; other rows omit it.

TRBJ2-5 . TRBV7-7 CASSLNQGWETQYF
TRBJ2-1 . TRBV2 CASSEGLPGDNEQFF
TRBJ1-2 . TRBV5-8 CASSLARGVGYTF
TRBJ2-7 once TRBV28 CATETGAYEQYF
TRBJ1-2 few TRBV12-5 CASGLRGGYTF
TRBJ1-1 . TRBV2 CARRTANTEAFF
TRBJ1-6 . TRBV9 CASSVGTGNSPLHF
TRBJ2-1 once TRBV15 CATSRTRGSGTSGRGLNEQFF
TRBJ1-1 . TRBV5-1 CASSGMMNTEAFF
TRBJ2-1 . TRBV5-8 CASSPLGGGSHNNEQFF
TRBJ1-2 . TRBV20-1 CSASGPGGYTF
TRBJ2-2 . TRBV9 CASSVLRDRVPGELFF
TRBJ1-3 . TRBV11-3 CASSLGNSGNTIYF
TRBJ1-6 . TRBV28 CASSKPTGSSSPLHF
TRBJ2-7 . TRBV7-2 CASSLNQGLAAAREQYF
TRBJ1-2 . TRBV14 CASSRTGEKGGYGYTF
TRBJ1-3 . TRBV14 CASSPHRDRRYF
TRBJ2-1 . TRBV7-3 CASSLISGEGNEQFF
TRBJ2-3 . TRBV7-9 CASSQSGGVGTDTQYF
TRBJ2-7 . TRBV6-6 CASSAGTRNYEQYF
TRBJ1-2 . TRBV30 CAWTRRGQGKSYTF
TRBJ2-2 few TRBV5-1 CASYPGAGGRTGELFF
TRBJ1-6 . TRBV6-5 CASTFTGAKNSPLHF
TRBJ2-1 . TRBV6-5 CASSLGNEQFF
TRBJ2-7 . TRBV19 CASSGTGIEQYF
TRBJ2-7 . TRBV5-1 CASSFPPGTSGTYEQYF
TRBJ2-5 . TRBV14 CASSPQWGAGETQYF
TRBJ2-1 . TRBV7-2 CASSPLHEQFF
TRBJ2-7 . TRBV11-1 CASSLAPGRTYEQYF
TRBJ2-1 few TRBV11-2 CASSLILSSSYNEQFF
TRBJ2-1 . TRBV29-1 CSGDSTSYNEQFF
TRBJ2-2 . TRBV7-2 CASVSDGGTGELFF
TRBJ2-3 . TRBV19 CASSIRRAGGTPNTDTQYF
TRBJ2-7 . TRBV6-1 CASSEVVTSGSSEQYF
TRBJ1-6 . TRBV6-5 CASSYGINNSPLHF
TRBJ2-1 . TRBV19 CASQAGTSGREDHNEQFF
TRBJ2-1 . TRBV19 CASSTPSGSYNEQFF
TRBJ1-2 . TRBV28 CASSSWDRPLYGYTF
TRBJ2-2 few TRBV4-1 CASSSIAGLPPTGELFF
TRBJ2-7 few TRBV27 CASSDGLGFRNEQYF
TRBJ2-7 few TRBV5-1 CASSPRGGTSYEQYF
TRBJ2-5 . TRBV15 CATSSHRGQETQYF
TRBJ2-3 . TRBV14 CASSLTSGNTDTQYF
TRBJ2-5 . TRBV28 CASSSPGLAQETQYF
TRBJ1-4 . TRBV27 CASSLDRVREKLFF
TRBJ2-3 . TRBV6-1 CASSRQGISDTQYF
TRBJ2-1 few TRBV7-2 CASSRTGVLYNEQFF
TRBJ2-1 once TRBV6-9 CASSFCRGAHNEQFF
TRBJ2-3 . TRBV6-4 CASSEQTGITDTQYF
TRBJ1-5 . TRBV14 CASSFQGNQPQHF
TRBJ2-6 . TRBV21-1 CASSSAGPPSGANVLTF
. . TRBV5-1 CASSLAKGDAGGRPYEQYF
TRBJ1-2 . TRBV7-2 CASSLSPGDTGYTF
TRBJ2-1 . TRBV5-6 CARGQGELYNEQFF
TRBJ2-1 . TRBV9 CASSESGQGYNEQFF
TRBJ1-2 . TRBV5-5 CASSLDDREWSGYTF
TRBJ2-2 few TRBV11-3 CASSFSTGELFF
TRBJ1-1 . TRBV11-2 CASSLRQGQNTEAFF
TRBJ2-1 . TRBV11-2 CASSFGTSFINEQFF